One and the same sample provided the 23 T cell receptor beta chains below, sequenced in a study of T cell responses to AZD1222 COVID-19 vaccine (dated by TCRdb to about 2021). Read against the paper, the sample's time point label means: about 28 days (+/-7) after the second vaccine dose. Library preparation was by the immunoSEQ multiplex PCR assay. The table was pulled from immuneACCESS by TCRdb, which kept in-frame rearrangements only. Such tables lose some clones; where checked, under half of the loss comes from unresolved V genes, and the rest has no known cause. This sample lists 90,000 to 120,000 clones; 75% to 95% were detected once. Roughly 6% of the sample lies in the top ten. Source: peripheral blood, taken 28 days after the second AZD1222 dose. These receptors were taken from an adult who received the AZD1222 COVID-19 vaccine.

This chain connects TRBV5-6 to TRBJ2-7; D gene ambiguous. In germline, CDR1 is SGHDT, CDR2 YYEEEE. Between the trimmed V and J ends, which lost 0 bases and 2 bases, there was a span of 6 bases. The CDR3 contains 13 residues. This chain's CDR3 is CASSLVSTYEQYF. Written as DNA, the CDR3 is TGTGCCAGCAGCTTGGTGTCAACCTACGAGCAGTACTTC.

The chain has TRBV6-5 and TRBJ1-1; the match to TRBD1 covers 11 bases. This CDR3 comprises 15 residues. Germline values: CDR1 MNHEY, CDR2 SVGAGI. J lost 7 bases, V lost 6 bases, and 10 bases had no gene match. Here the CDR3 DNA reads TGTGCCAGCAGCACCACCGGGACAGGGGGTTTTGAAGCTTTCTTT. Encoded protein: CASSTTGTGGFEAFF.

This clone was detected once. The chain recombines TRBV21-1 with TRBJ2-1; no DNA check was done on the table's D call, TRBD2. TRBV21-1 counts as a pseudogene. This CDR3 has 14 residues. The CDR3 sequence is CASSKRLGPNEQFF. The CDR3 bases are TGTGCCAGCAGCAAAAGGCTAGGCCCCAATGAGCAGTTCTTC.

This chain uses TRBV19 with TRBJ1-1; the D gene is possibly TRBD1 (6 bases). The ends were cut back, 4 bases at V and 8 bases at J, with 8 bases in the middle. Germline V gene sequence: CDR1 LNHDA, CDR2 SQIVND (reference sequence). The CDR3 is 11 amino acids. The CDR3 sequence: CASSTGQEAFF. CDR3 sequence (DNA): TGTGCCAGTAGTACCGGACAGGAAGCTTTCTTT.

The CDR3 sequence: CASSYGRRQAGYTF. In DNA form, the CDR3 reads TGCGCCAGCAGCTACGGAAGGAGGCAGGCTGGCTACACCTTC. The chain links TRBV4-3 to TRBJ1-2; D unclear. The ends were cut back, 5 bases at V and 7 bases at J, with 17 bases in the middle. The CDR3 runs 14 residues. Germline V gene sequence: CDR1 LGHNA, CDR2 YSLEER.

The V gene is TRBV20-1, the J gene TRBJ2-6, with TRBD1 as a possible D gene (5 bases). The CDR3 runs 14 residues. V lost 3 bases and J 1 base, leaving 7 bases between the germline ends. Germline CDR1 and CDR2: DFQATT and SNEGSKA (reference sequence). The DNA of the CDR3 is TGCAGTGCTAGTCGACAGTCTGGGGCCAACGTCCTGACTTTC. Encoded protein: CSASRQSGANVLTF.

The chain is built from TRBV7-9 and TRBJ2-7; 9 positions match TRBD1. The junction had 6 bases not matched to a gene; V was cut back by 5 bases and J by 4 bases. This CDR3 is built from 14 residues. Germline lookup yields CDR1 SEHNR and CDR2 FQNEAQ (reference sequence). CDR3 coding DNA: TGTGCCAGCAGCCTCCGGGACAGGGAATACGAGCAGTACTTC. Residues: CASSLRDREYEQYF.

This chain uses TRBV14 with TRBJ1-1; perhaps TRBD1 as D (6 bases). Deletions cut 4 bases from V and 4 bases from J, with 16 bases between. The CDR3 extends over 15 amino acids. Germline lookup yields CDR1 SGHDN and CDR2 FVKESK. CDR3 DNA: TGTGCCAGCAGCCCCCTAGGACAGTGGGGCACTGAAGCTTTCTTT. It yields the protein CASSPLGQWGTEAFF. Using reference TRBV14 and TRBJ1-1 for the parts outside the CDR3, the full variable domain is EAGVTQFPSHSVIEKGQTVTLRCDPISGHDNLYWYRRVMGKEIKFLLHFVKESKQDESGMPNNRFLAERTGGTYSTLKVQPAELEDSGVYFCASSPLGQWGTEAFFGQGTRLTVV.

The chain joins TRBV27 to TRBJ2-2; 11 bases map to TRBD1. The germline V gene has CDR1 MNHEY and CDR2 SMNVEV (reference sequence). The CDR3 runs 14 residues. V dropped 3 bases and J dropped 7; count of bases not matched to a gene: 1. The CDR3 protein is CASSLDRGRGELFF. The CDR3, as DNA: TGTGCCAGCAGTTTGGACAGGGGGCGCGGGGAGCTGTTTTTT.

The CDR3 loop reads CASSYQKVNQETQYF. As DNA, the CDR3 is TGTGCCAGCAGTTACCAGAAAGTCAATCAAGAGACCCAGTACTTC. The chain uses TRBV6-6 and TRBJ2-5; unclear D gene. The germline V gene encodes CDR1 MNHNY and CDR2 SVGAGI (reference sequence). V was cut by 2 bases and J by 2 bases, with 12 bases left in between. CDR3 size: 15 residues.

V gene TRBV7-2 combines with J gene TRBJ1-4, with D perhaps matching TRBD1 (6 bases). There are 13 residues in the CDR3. Germline V gene data show CDR1 as SGHTA and CDR2 as FQGNSA. The V gene lost 10 bases and the J gene lost 5 bases, with 14 bases spanning the gap. In DNA form, the CDR3 reads TGTGCCACGAGCTCAGGGGCGAATGAAAAACTGTTTTTT. Protein: CATSSGANEKLFF.

This chain links TRBV21-1 with TRBJ2-1. TRBV21-1 is noted as a pseudogene. The CDR3 extends over 11 amino acids. The CDR3 protein is CASTGDNEQFF. CDR3 coding DNA: TGTGCCAGCACAGGAGACAATGAGCAGTTCTTC.

This chain links TRBV7-9 with TRBJ2-7, with 10 bases fitting TRBD2. J was trimmed by 5 bases and V by 3 bases; bases with no gene match: 7. CDR1 is SEHNR, CDR2 FQNEAQ, per germline (reference sequence). The CDR3 is 15 residues long. In DNA, the CDR3 is TGTGCCAGCAGCTTGTTCCAGCGGGGGGGCAACGAGCAGTACTTC. This sequence encodes CASSLFQRGGNEQYF.

This clone was observed a handful of times. V gene TRBV11-2 combines with J gene TRBJ1-2; TRBD1 matches 9 bases. Germline V lookup: CDR1 SGHAT, CDR2 FQNNGV. J was trimmed by 4 bases and V by 5 bases; bases with no gene match: 14. The CDR3 runs 17 residues. The CDR3 loop reads CASSPLPRDRASYGYTF. Written as DNA, the CDR3 is TGTGCCAGCAGCCCGCTCCCCCGGGACAGGGCTAGCTATGGCTACACCTTC.

The gene calls are TRBV2 and TRBJ2-6; 11 bases are a match to TRBD1. CDR3 size: 17 residues. V trimming: 4 bases; J trimming: 4 bases; junction bases outside the gene matches: 6. Germline V lookup: CDR1 SNHLY, CDR2 FYNNEI. Here the CDR3 reads CASSVRTGGVGANVLTF. In DNA, the CDR3 is TGTGCCAGCAGTGTCCGGACAGGGGGCGTAGGGGCCAACGTCCTGACTTTC.

J is TRBJ1-1 and V is TRBV3-1 (or the pseudogene TRBV3-2), with D perhaps matching TRBD1 (6 bases). With 4 bases removed from V and 2 bases from J, the gap between germline ends came to 14 bases. Germline loops: CDR1 LGHDT, CDR2 YNNKEL (reference sequence). This CDR3 is 15 amino acids long. The CDR3 DNA reads TGTGCCAGCAGCCCTCAGACAGGCTTTAACACTGAAGCTTTCTTT. Its protein is CASSPQTGFNTEAFF.

The rearrangement links TRBV2 to TRBJ2-1, with 7 bases identical to TRBD2. The germline V gene has CDR1 SNHLY and CDR2 FYNNEI. The CDR3 is 15 amino acids. Trimming cost V 8 bases and J 9 bases; bases outside gene matches: 16. CDR3 sequence: CASCLSGLQYCEQFF. Written as DNA, the CDR3 is TGTGCCAGCTGTCTTAGCGGGCTACAATACTGTGAGCAGTTCTTC.

The count of this clone is one. The CDR3 DNA reads as TGCGCCAGCAGCCTCACATCACAGGGTTACGCCTACGAGCAGTACTTC. This sequence encodes CASSLTSQGYAYEQYF. J is TRBJ2-7 and V is TRBV4-1; a weak D match, TRBD1 (6 bases). Germline V gene lookup returns CDR1 MGHRA and CDR2 YSYEKL. Trimming stripped 4 bases from V and 2 bases from J, with 18 bases between. There are 16 residues in the CDR3.

The V and J genes are TRBV5-4 and TRBJ2-4; D unresolved. The CDR3 is 13 amino acids. The ends were cut back, 3 bases at V and 11 bases at J, with 15 bases in the middle. The germline gives CDR1 SGHNT, CDR2 YYREEE (reference sequence). Written as DNA, the CDR3 is TGTGCCAGCAGCTCCTCTGGCGGCGCTCTTCAGTACTTC. Encoded protein: CASSSSGGALQYF.

This clone appeared once. The rearrangement joins TRBV5-5 to TRBJ1-4, with 9 bases matching TRBD1. The J segment lost 3 bases and the V segment lost 1 base, leaving 7 bases of the junction unmatched. Per the germline V gene, CDR1 is SGHKS and CDR2 is YYEKEE (reference sequence). The CDR3 loop spans 17 amino acids. As DNA, the CDR3 is TGTGCCAGCAGCTTGCAACCGGGACAGGGTGCTAATGAAAAACTGTTTTTT. Its translation is CASSLQPGQGANEKLFF.

CDR3 sequence reads: CAPRGREGGYTF. DNA for the CDR3: TGTGCACCCAGGGGCAGGGAGGGCGGCTACACCTTC. V usage is TRBV6-9 and J usage is TRBJ1-2; D may be TRBD1 (6 bases). CDR3 length: 12 amino acids. Germline CDR1 and CDR2: MNHGY and SVAAGI.

The chain joins TRBV10-3 to TRBJ1-6; no clear D gene. This CDR3 has 14 amino acids. V lost 7 bases, J lost 3 bases, and 10 bases lay in between. The germline gives CDR1 ENHRY, CDR2 SYGVKD. The CDR3: CAITPELYNSPLHF. CDR3 in DNA: TGTGCCATCACCCCGGAACTCTATAATTCACCCCTCCACTTT.

This clone has a single count. This sequence joins TRBV28 and TRBJ2-2; a possible D gene is TRBD2 (5 bases). Germline values: CDR1 MDHEN, CDR2 SYDVKM. This CDR3 region has 16 residues. The germline V and J ends were trimmed by 2 bases and 8 bases, with 18 bases remaining between them. Here the CDR3 reads CASSLELPGRGGELFF. The DNA of the CDR3 is TGTGCCAGCAGTTTAGAGTTACCGGGGAGAGGAGGGGAGCTGTTTTTT.